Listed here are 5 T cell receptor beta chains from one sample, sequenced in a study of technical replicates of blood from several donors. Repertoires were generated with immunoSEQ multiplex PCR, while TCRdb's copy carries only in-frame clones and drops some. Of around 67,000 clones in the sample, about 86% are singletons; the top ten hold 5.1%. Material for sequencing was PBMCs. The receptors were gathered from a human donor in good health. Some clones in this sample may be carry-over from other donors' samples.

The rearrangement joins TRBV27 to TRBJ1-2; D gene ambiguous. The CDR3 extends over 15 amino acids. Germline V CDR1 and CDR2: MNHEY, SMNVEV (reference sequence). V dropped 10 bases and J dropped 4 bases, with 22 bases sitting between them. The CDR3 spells CATSPGVFRGYGYTF. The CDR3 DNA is TGTGCCACCTCTCCTGGAGTTTTTCGAGGCTATGGCTACACCTTC.

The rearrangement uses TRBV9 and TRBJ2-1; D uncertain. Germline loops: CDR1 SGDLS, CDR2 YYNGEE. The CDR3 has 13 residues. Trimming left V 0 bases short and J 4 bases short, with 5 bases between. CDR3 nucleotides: TGTGCCAGCAGCGTAGTCCCGTACAATGAGCAGTTCTTC. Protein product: CASSVVPYNEQFF.

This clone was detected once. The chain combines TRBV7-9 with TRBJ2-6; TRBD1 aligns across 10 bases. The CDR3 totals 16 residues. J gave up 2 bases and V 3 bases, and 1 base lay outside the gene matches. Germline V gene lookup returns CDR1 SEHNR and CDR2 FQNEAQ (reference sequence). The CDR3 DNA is TGTGCCAGCAGCTTCGGGACAGGGGCTGGGGCCAACGTCCTGACTTTC. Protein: CASSFGTGAGANVLTF.

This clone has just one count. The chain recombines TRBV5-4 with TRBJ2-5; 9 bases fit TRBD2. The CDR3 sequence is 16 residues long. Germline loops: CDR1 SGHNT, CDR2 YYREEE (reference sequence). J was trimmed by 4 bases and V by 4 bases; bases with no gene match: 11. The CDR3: CASSLPGTSLGETQYF. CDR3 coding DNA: TGTGCCAGCAGCCTCCCCGGGACTAGCTTAGGAGAGACCCAGTACTTC.

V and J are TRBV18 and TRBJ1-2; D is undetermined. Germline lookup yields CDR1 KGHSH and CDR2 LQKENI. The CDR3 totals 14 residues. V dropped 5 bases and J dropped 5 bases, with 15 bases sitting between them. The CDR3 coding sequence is TGTGCCAGCTCAGAGTCTTCGGGAAGTTATGGCTACACCTTC. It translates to CASSESSGSYGYTF.